This is a list of T cell receptor beta chains from one sample in a study of blood T cell repertoires in COVID-19. Some clones are missing from TCRdb's copy, which holds only in-frame ones; the method was immunoSEQ multiplex PCR. Of about 400,000 clones in the sample, roughly 90% were seen once. Sequenced sample: peripheral blood. These receptors were taken from a middle-aged man with acute or convalescent COVID-19. CDR3s include the opening cysteine and the closing phenylalanine or tryptophan. D genes are given only for firm matches. The listing skips clone size in some rows; elsewhere it reads once, few, many or a size class.

TRBJ1-5	TRBV20-1	NA	NA	TGCAGTGCCCTTCGGAATCAGCCCCAGCATTTT	CSALRNQPQHF
TRBJ1-1	TRBV28	NA	NA	TGTGCCAGCAGTTTTCGCCCCCAGGGCACTGAAGCTTTCTTT	CASSFRPQGTEAFF
TRBJ1-2	TRBV4-2	NA	NA	TGTGCCAGCAGCCCCCGCACTGGGGGAGGGGGAGGCGACTATGGCTACACCTTC	CASSPRTGGGGGDYGYTF
TRBJ2-3	TRBV9	NA	NA	TGTGCCAGCAGCGTAGCTGGTGGTACTAGCACAGATACGCAGTATTTT	CASSVAGGTSTDTQYF
TRBJ1-2	TRBV4-3	NA	NA	TGCGCCAGCAGCCCAGGGGTTTCCTACGGCTACACCTTC	CASSPGVSYGYTF
TRBJ2-7	TRBV4-1	NA	NA	TGCGCCAGCAGCCAGGGAAACAGGGCCTCCTACGAGCAGTACTTC	CASSQGNRASYEQYF
TRBJ1-6	TRBV9	NA	NA	TGTGCCAGCAGTGAAAAAGCAGGGTATTCACCCCTCCACTTT	CASSEKAGYSPLHF
TRBJ1-6	TRBV3-1/TRBV3-2	TRBD1	NA	TGTGCCAGCAACCACCAGGACAGGGAATCACCCCTCCACTTT	CASNHQDRESPLHF
TRBJ2-7	TRBV27	TRBD1	NA	TGTGCCAGCAAACGGGACAGTTACTACGAGCAGTACTTC	CASKRDSYYEQYF
TRBJ1-2	TRBV5-6	NA	NA	TGTGCCAGCAGCCCCTACTATTCGACAGCTGGCTACACCTTC	CASSPYYSTAGYTF
TRBJ2-7	TRBV6-5	NA	once	TGTGCCAGCAGTATATACGAGCAGTACTTC	CASSIYEQYF
TRBJ1-5	TRBV6-1	TRBD1	NA	TGTGCCAGCAGTGAAACACTGGCAGGACAGGAGCCCCAGCATTTT	CASSETLAGQEPQHF
TRBJ2-7	TRBV7-9	TRBD1	NA	TGTGCCAGCAGCCCCGGGGGACAGGGGGCTGTGGACGAGCAGTACTTC	CASSPGGQGAVDEQYF
TRBJ1-1	TRBV6-5	NA	NA	TGTGCCAGCAAAGTTCACACGAACACTGAAGCTTTCTTT	CASKVHTNTEAFF
TRBJ1-1	TRBV29-1	TRBD1	few	TGCAGCGTTGAGCCCCGGACAGGGATGAACACTGAAGCTTTCTTT	CSVEPRTGMNTEAFF
TRBJ2-1	TRBV19	TRBD2	NA	TGTGCCAGTAGTAGACCAGCGGGGGGCCTTTACAATGAGCAGTTCTTC	CASSRPAGGLYNEQFF
TRBJ2-3	TRBV6-2/TRBV6-3	TRBD1	NA	TGTGCCAGCAGTACCGGGACAGGACACACAGATACGCAGTATTTT	CASSTGTGHTDTQYF
TRBJ1-5	TRBV10-2	NA	NA	TGCGCCAGCAGTGAAGCAGGGACGCAGGGAGGTGGGCCCCAGCATTTT	CASSEAGTQGGGPQHF
TRBJ1-1	TRBV18	NA	NA	TGTGCCAGCTCAACGGGCGGGACTGAAGCTTTCTTT	CASSTGGTEAFF
TRBJ2-7	TRBV7-8	TRBD2	NA	TGTGCCAGCAGCGAAACTACTAGCGGGATCTACGAGCAGTACTTC	CASSETTSGIYEQYF
TRBJ1-2	TRBV9	NA	NA	TGTGCCAGCAGCGTAGAACAGTTCTACGGCTACACCTTC	CASSVEQFYGYTF
TRBJ2-4	TRBV9	TRBD1	NA	TGTGCCAGCAGCGTGACAGGGGAGGCAAACATTCAGTACTTC	CASSVTGEANIQYF
TRBJ1-4	TRBV5-8	TRBD1	NA	TGTGCCAGCAGCCTCGAGTTCGGGACAGACGAAAAACTGTTTTTT	CASSLEFGTDEKLFF
TRBJ2-1	TRBV4-1	TRBD2	NA	TGCGCCAGCAGCCGGGTGCCTCTAGCGGGAGGGAACAATGAGCAGTTCTTC	CASSRVPLAGGNNEQFF
TRBJ2-7	TRBV13	NA	NA	TGTGCCAGCAGCCTCCCCAGTCTGGGCACCTCCTACGAGCAGTACTTC	CASSLPSLGTSYEQYF
TRBJ1-4	TRBV6-2/TRBV6-3	NA	NA	TGTGCCAGCAGTTACAGGGAGGCGCGGGGAGGAAAACTGTTTTTT	CASSYREARGGKLFF
TRBJ2-7	TRBV27	TRBD1	NA	TGTGCCAGCAGTTTAGACAGGGCGTACGAGCAGTACTTC	CASSLDRAYEQYF
TRBJ2-7	TRBV4-1	TRBD1	NA	TGCGCCAGCAGCCATGCCGGGACAGGGTCCTACGAGCAGTACTTC	CASSHAGTGSYEQYF
TRBJ2-2	TRBV4-3	TRBD1	NA	TGCGCCAGCAGCCAAGATCACACAGGGGGCACCGGGGAGCTGTTTTTT	CASSQDHTGGTGELFF
TRBJ2-7	TRBV5-1	NA	NA	TGCGCCAGCAGCTTGGCTTTCCAGTCCCACTACGAGCAGTACTTC	CASSLAFQSHYEQYF
TRBJ2-5	TRBV2	TRBD2	NA	TGTGCCAGCGGTTCTAGAGCGGGAGACCGACAAGAGACCCAGTACTTC	CASGSRAGDRQETQYF
TRBJ2-7	TRBV19	TRBD2	NA	TGTGCCAGTAGTATAAGACTAGCTGACGTGCCCTACGAGCAGTACTTC	CASSIRLADVPYEQYF
TRBJ2-5	TRBV6-5	NA	once	TGTGCCAGCACGAAGGGGCTGGAGACCCAGTACTTC	CASTKGLETQYF
TRBJ2-2	TRBV15	NA	NA	TGTGCCACCAGCGCCAGGGCTGGAAACACCGGGGAGCTGTTTTTT	CATSARAGNTGELFF
TRBJ1-1	TRBV6-5	TRBD1	NA	TGTGCCAGCAGCCTCTCACAGGGGATGGGCACTGAAGCTTTCTTT	CASSLSQGMGTEAFF
TRBJ2-3	TRBV2	TRBD1	NA	TGTGCCAGCAGAAAACAGGGGGCGACAGATACGCAGTATTTT	CASRKQGATDTQYF
TRBJ2-1	TRBV5-6	TRBD1	NA	TGTGCCAGCAGCTTGGTCGGTTTGCCGGGACAGGGTTGGAGGAATGAGCAGTTCTTC	CASSLVGLPGQGWRNEQFF
TRBJ2-3	TRBV29-1	NA	NA	TGCAGCGTTGAACTTTCTTTAGGGGCAGCAGATACGCAGTATTTT	CSVELSLGAADTQYF
TRBJ2-7	TRBV27	NA	NA	TGTGCCAGCAGTTCCCAGGGTTACGAGCAGTACTTC	CASSSQGYEQYF
TRBJ1-5	TRBV6-2/TRBV6-3	TRBD1	few	TGTGCCAGCAGTTACAGACTGGACAGGCGGGATCAGCCCCAGCATTTT	CASSYRLDRRDQPQHF
TRBJ2-7	TRBV10-3	NA	NA	TGTGCCATCAGTGATATTGTCGGCAGGGAATTCTACGAGCAGTACTTC	CAISDIVGREFYEQYF
TRBJ1-5	TRBV28	TRBD1	NA	TGTGCCAGCACCCTCGGTCGACAGGGTTTTTATCAGCCCCAGCATTTT	CASTLGRQGFYQPQHF
TRBJ2-1	TRBV18	TRBD2	NA	TGTGCCAGCTCACCCTCGACTAGCCGCTACAATGAGCAGTTCTTC	CASSPSTSRYNEQFF
TRBJ2-3	TRBV27	NA	NA	TGTGCCAGCAGTTTCCTAGGCAAAACAGATACGCAGTATTTT	CASSFLGKTDTQYF
TRBJ2-3	TRBV27	NA	NA	TGTGCCAGCAAGGGCAGGGTTGCTAGCACAGATACGCAGTATTTT	CASKGRVASTDTQYF
TRBJ1-1	TRBV2	TRBD1	once	TGTGCCAGCACCGCCCGGGGACAGAGGAACACTGAAGCTTTCTTT	CASTARGQRNTEAFF
TRBJ1-1	TRBV28	NA	NA	TGTGCCACCCGCCTCGGAGGGACGAACACTGAAGCTTTCTTT	CATRLGGTNTEAFF
TRBJ2-7	TRBV4-1	TRBD1	NA	TGCGCCAGCAGCCGTAGCACCGGGACAGACGCCTACGAGCAGTACTTC	CASSRSTGTDAYEQYF
TRBJ2-5	TRBV13	TRBD2	NA	TGTGCCAGCACCAATTCCGGGACGGGGGGGCAAGAGACCCAGTACTTC	CASTNSGTGGQETQYF
TRBJ1-5	TRBV27	NA	NA	TGTGCCACCTCAGACAGGCCTTCCAATCAGCCCCAGCATTTT	CATSDRPSNQPQHF
TRBJ1-5	TRBV6-6	NA	NA	TGTGCCAGCAGTTACTTTGGCAGGGGCAATCAGCCCCAGCATTTT	CASSYFGRGNQPQHF